This T cell receptor beta chain was retrieved from a study of blood T cell repertoires in COVID-19. On the study more broadly: The United States, Italy and Spain provided the acute and convalescent COVID-19 samples. From T cells, B-cell-depleted T cells, or PBMCs came the material, which was cDNA or gDNA.

Original processing methods: Amplification of reference gene primers was used by the study to estimate nucleated cell counts. The protocol was immunoSEQ multiplex PCR, while the TCRdb copy is restricted to in-frame clones and leaves out a portion. For V, J and clone size, that table is used; D and trimming come from the DNA. The table lists about 110,000 clones, about four fifths of them singletons. The CDR3 loop spans 18 amino acids. In germline, CDR1 is GTSNPN, CDR2 SVGIG (reference sequence). Trimming shortened V by 2 bases and J by 3 bases, and 20 bases separated the two germline ends. The receptor's source is a woman in her 70s with acute or convalescent COVID-19. The chain has TRBV30 and TRBJ2-6; D perhaps matches TRBD1 (6 bases). What was sequenced was peripheral blood. The CDR3 DNA reads TGTGCCTGGAGTCCGGAAGGGGGTTTGATCATTGGGGCCAACGTCCTGACTTTC. It yields the protein CAWSPEGGLIIGANVLTF.